Shown below are 25 T cell receptor beta chains from a single sample sequenced in a study of OX40 agonist ivuxolimab in advanced cancers. The repertoire was sequenced with immunoSEQ multiplex PCR; TCRdb's copy has only in-frame clones and lacks some. The top ten hold roughly 1.1% of the sample, which has 45,000 to 55,000 clones, about 88% seen once. The sequenced sample was CD4+ or CD8+ T cells sorted from blood, obtained in a trial of the OX40 agonist ivuxolimab. The receptors here all came from an adult with an advanced solid tumor such as melanoma, head and neck, liver or kidney cancer.

This clone was recorded once. The rearrangement links TRBV11-3 to TRBJ2-5; D remains ambiguous. Deletions cut 0 bases from V and 5 bases from J, with 7 bases between. Germline CDR1 SGHNT, CDR2 YENEEA. The CDR3 consists of 13 residues. Here the CDR3 reads CASSLEVGETQYF. CDR3 bases: TGTGCCAGCAGCTTAGAGGTTGGGGAGACCCAGTACTTC.

This chain uses TRBV6-1 with TRBJ2-5; no clear D gene. The V and J ends lost 5 bases and 3 bases respectively, with 10 bases between them. The CDR3 runs to 13 residues. CDR1 MNHNS and CDR2 SASEGT come from the germline V gene. For the CDR3, the DNA is TGTGCCAGCAGTTCTCAGCCGAAAGAGACCCAGTACTTC. This translates into CASSSQPKETQYF.

The chain couples TRBV15 to TRBJ2-1; TRBD1 agrees at 8 bases. Germline loops: CDR1 LNHNV, CDR2 YYDKDF (reference sequence). The CDR3 runs to 16 residues. With 0 bases clipped from V and 8 bases from J, the junction kept 9 bases outside the gene matches. CDR3 sequence: CATSREIIQGGDEQFF. The CDR3 region has the DNA TGTGCCACCAGCAGAGAGATAATACAGGGGGGCGATGAGCAGTTCTTC.

The chain is built from TRBV7-9 and TRBJ2-7; D possibly uses TRBD1 or TRBD2 (5 bases each). The CDR3 sequence is 15 residues long. Trimming removed 5 bases at V and 2 bases at J, with 16 bases between. CDR1 and CDR2 (germline): SEHNR, FQNEAQ (reference sequence). CDR3 loop: CASSTPGTVTYEQYF. CDR3 DNA sequence: TGTGCCAGCAGCACCCCCGGGACGGTAACCTACGAGCAGTACTTC.

The chain employs TRBV2 and TRBJ2-3; possibly TRBD2 for D (6 bases). The CDR3 extends over 15 amino acids. V shed 7 bases and J shed 1 base, with 15 bases lying between them. Germline CDR1 is SNHLY and CDR2 is FYNNEI. CDR3 sequence reads: CASTGLRLGTDTQYF. The CDR3, as DNA: TGTGCCAGCACCGGACTACGCTTGGGCACAGATACGCAGTATTTT. Looking up the rest from reference TRBV2 and TRBJ2-3 gives the full variable domain: EPEVTQTPSHQVTQMGQEVILRCVPISNHLYFYWYRQILGQKVEFLVSFYNNEISEKSEIFDDQFSVERPDGSNFTLKIRSTKLEDSAMYFCASTGLRLGTDTQYFGPGTRLTVL.

The V gene is TRBV30, the J gene TRBJ1-5, with a weak D call TRBD1 (5 bases). Trimming pared 2 bases from V and 2 bases from J, leaving 10 bases between. The CDR3 length is 14 residues. Germline V lookup: CDR1 GTSNPN, CDR2 SVGIG (reference sequence). The CDR3 spells CAWSTGTGNQPQHF. As DNA, the CDR3 is TGTGCCTGGAGTACCGGGACGGGCAATCAGCCCCAGCATTTT. Drawing the rest from reference TRBV30 and TRBJ1-5, the complete variable domain is SQTIHQWPATLVQPVGSPLSLECTVEGTSNPNLYWYRQAAGRGLQLLFYSVGIGQISSEVPQNLSASRPQDRQFILSSKKLLLSDSGFYLCAWSTGTGNQPQHFGDGTRLSIL.

The chain employs TRBV7-6 and TRBJ2-1; 7 positions agree with TRBD2. Germline V gene sequence: CDR1 SGHVS, CDR2 FNYEAQ. With V trimmed by 5 bases and J by 4 bases, 14 bases remained unmatched. The CDR3 has 17 residues. The CDR3 sequence is CASSSNEAGMLYNEQFF. The DNA of the CDR3 is TGTGCCAGCAGCAGCAACGAAGCGGGAATGTTATACAATGAGCAGTTCTTC.

The chain joins TRBV10-3 to TRBJ2-4, with 9 nucleotides matching TRBD1. V was pared by 1 base and J by 6 bases, with 4 bases of the junction left unmatched. CDR1 and CDR2 from the germline V gene are ENHRY and SYGVKD. The CDR3 has 15 residues. CDR3 nucleotides: TGTGCCATCAGTGAGTTGGGACAGGGCGCAAACATTCAGTACTTC. Protein: CAISELGQGANIQYF.

This chain uses TRBV7-8 with TRBJ2-7; a weak D match, TRBD1 (5 bases). The CDR3 runs to 17 residues. Germline V gene lookup returns CDR1 SGHVS and CDR2 FQNEAQ. Between the trimmed V and J ends, which lost 8 bases and 2 bases, there was a span of 25 bases. This CDR3 reads CASGPPGQGRATYEQYF. The CDR3, as DNA: TGTGCCAGCGGCCCCCCCGGGCAGGGAAGGGCGACCTACGAGCAGTACTTC.

The rearrangement joins TRBV7-2 to TRBJ1-2; the match to TRBD1 covers 10 bases. The V gene end was trimmed by 4 bases and the J gene end by 8 bases; junction bases not matched to a gene: 10. There are 15 residues in the CDR3. Germline CDR1 SGHTA, CDR2 FQGNSA. CDR3 sequence reads: CASSYPGTGAQGYTF. CDR3 nucleotides: TGTGCCAGCAGCTACCCTGGGACAGGGGCGCAAGGCTACACCTTC. Full variable domain (rest looked up from reference TRBV7-2 and TRBJ1-2): GAGVSQSPSNKVTEKGKDVELRCDPISGHTALYWYRQSLGQGLEFLIYFQGNSAPDKSGLPSDRFSAERTGGSVSTLTIQRTQQEDSAVYLCASSYPGTGAQGYTFGSGTRLTVV.

This clone was recorded a few times. The CDR3 DNA follows: TGTGCCAGCAGAGGGGGCAGGGGGAGAGACGAGCAGTACTTC. Residues: CASRGGRGRDEQYF. The chain carries TRBV2 and TRBJ2-7, with TRBD1 matching over 7 bases. Germline V lookup: CDR1 SNHLY, CDR2 FYNNEI. The CDR3 spans 14 residues. Losses at the gene ends were 6 bases for V and 5 bases for J; bases not matched to a gene: 10.

The CDR3 region has the DNA TGTGCCAGCAGCCCTCTGCCTGAGACTCTATTCTCTGAAGCTTTCTTT. As protein: CASSPLPETLFSEAFF. The gene calls are TRBV4-2 and TRBJ1-1; D is unclear. The CDR3 contains 16 residues. V lost 4 bases and J lost 6, with 21 bases in between. Germline V lookup: CDR1 LGHNA, CDR2 YNFKEQ.

This clone was seen a single time. The genes are TRBV10-3 and TRBJ2-3, with D tentatively TRBD2 (6 bases). CDR1 ENHRY and CDR2 SYGVKD come from the germline V gene. V lost 6 bases to trimming and J lost 6 bases, with 22 bases between them. This CDR3 has 16 amino acids. CDR3 DNA: TGTGCCATCAGGACGAAGGAGGGAGTGGCCAGGGATACGCAGTATTTT. Protein sequence: CAIRTKEGVARDTQYF.

The gene calls are TRBV19 and TRBJ1-1; unclear D gene. Germline CDR1 and CDR2: LNHDA and SQIVND (reference sequence). V dropped 2 bases and J dropped 0 bases, with 7 bases sitting between them. CDR3 length: 14 residues. CDR3 nucleotides: TGTGCCAGTAGTATATGGCAGTTGAACACTGAAGCTTTCTTT. Translating gives CASSIWQLNTEAFF.

This sequence joins TRBV6-1 and TRBJ2-1; tentatively, D is TRBD1 or TRBD2 (5 bases each). CDR3 length: 13 residues. Germline loops: CDR1 MNHNS, CDR2 SASEGT. CDR3 loop: CASGRSFYNEQFF. CDR3 nucleotide sequence: TGTGCGTCGGGGCGGTCCTTTTACAATGAGCAGTTCTTC.

The chain links TRBV6-6 to TRBJ1-6; D is ambiguous. Trimming took 2 bases from V and 11 from J, leaving 16 bases between them. CDR3 length: 15 amino acids. Germline values: CDR1 MNHNY, CDR2 SVGAGI (reference sequence). CDR3 sequence (DNA): TGTGCCAGCAGTTACCTTAGGTTTGGGGATCCACCCCTCCACTTT. Translated, it gives CASSYLRFGDPPLHF.

The V gene is TRBV25-1, the J gene TRBJ1-5; maybe TRBD1 (5 bases). The CDR3 extends over 13 amino acids. Trimming left V 7 bases short and J 8 bases short, with 15 bases between. The germline CDR1 and CDR2 sequences are MGHDK and SYGVNS. CDR3 bases: TGTGCCAGCAATAGGGACTGGAGTGAGCCCCAGCATTTT. It encodes CASNRDWSEPQHF.

This rearrangement joins TRBV10-3 to TRBJ2-1, with 15 bases that match TRBD2. The germline CDR1 and CDR2 sequences are ENHRY and SYGVKD. CDR3 length: 16 amino acids. Germline trimming cut 7 bases from V and 8 bases from J; bases unmatched to any gene: 9. The chain's CDR3 is CAINPGTSGGFDEQFF. The CDR3 DNA follows: TGTGCCATCAACCCCGGGACTAGCGGGGGGTTCGATGAGCAGTTCTTC.

This chain joins TRBV6-6 and TRBJ1-2, with TRBD1 matching 9 bases. The CDR3 is made up of 14 amino acids. CDR1 and CDR2 from the germline V gene are MNHNY and SVGAGI (reference sequence). The trim removed 6 bases at V and 3 bases at J, leaving 5 bases unmatched. CDR3 in amino acids: CASRIQGADYGYTF. DNA of the CDR3: TGTGCCAGCAGAATACAGGGGGCGGACTATGGCTACACCTTC.

V gene TRBV7-2 combines with J gene TRBJ1-5; D remains unclear. Per germline, CDR1 SGHTA and CDR2 FQGNSA. The CDR3 has 15 residues. Trimming pared 1 base from V and 4 bases from J, leaving 11 bases between. The CDR3 DNA is TGTGCCAGCAGCTTAGATAGACCCCCAAATCAGCCCCAGCATTTT. It codes for CASSLDRPPNQPQHF.

J is TRBJ2-7 and V is TRBV6-1, with D uncertain. Germline CDR1 MNHNS, CDR2 SASEGT. V lost 6 bases, J lost 0 bases, and 15 bases lay in between. The CDR3 runs 15 residues. This chain's CDR3 is CASRRNTQSSYEQYF. The CDR3 DNA sequence: TGTGCCAGCAGGCGCAATACCCAAAGCTCCTACGAGCAGTACTTC.

V gene TRBV5-1 combines with J gene TRBJ1-5; 9 positions agree with TRBD1. CDR1 and CDR2 (germline): SGHRS, YFSETQ. The CDR3 extends over 14 amino acids. V shed 4 bases and J 6 bases; nucleotides not matched to a gene: 5. The CDR3 region is CASSPGQGGQPQHF. The CDR3 DNA reads TGCGCCAGCAGCCCGGGACAGGGAGGTCAGCCCCAGCATTTT.

The V call is TRBV13, the J call TRBJ1-3; D not certain. Germline loops: CDR1 PRHDT, CDR2 FYEKMQ (reference sequence). The V and J ends lost 3 bases and 4 bases respectively, with 13 bases between them. There are 15 residues in the CDR3. CDR3 amino acids: CASSLGVLPGNTIYF. CDR3 DNA sequence: TGTGCCAGCAGCTTGGGCGTCCTTCCCGGAAACACCATATATTTT.

This clone was detected a few times. CDR3 in DNA: TGTGCCAGTAGTATAGTCCTAGCGGGGGGGTACACCGGGGAGCTGTTTTTT. Its translation is CASSIVLAGGYTGELFF. The gene calls are TRBV19 and TRBJ2-2, with 12 bases fitting TRBD2. CDR1 LNHDA and CDR2 SQIVND come from the germline V gene (reference sequence). The CDR3 has 17 residues. J gave up 3 bases and V 1 base, and 3 bases lay outside the gene matches. The whole variable domain, remainder taken from reference TRBV19 and TRBJ2-2, is DGGITQSPKYLFRKEGQNVTLSCEQNLNHDAMYWYRQDPGQGLRLIYYSQIVNDFQKGDIAEGYSVSREKKESFPLTVTSAQKNPTAFYLCASSIVLAGGYTGELFFGEGSRLTVL.

The rearrangement joins TRBV30 to TRBJ1-2; D gene unclear. Trimming took 2 bases from V and 6 from J, leaving 4 bases between them. The V gene's germline CDR1 is GTSNPN and CDR2 SVGIG (reference sequence). This CDR3 spans 10 amino acids. CDR3 DNA sequence: TGTGCCTGGAGTCGAGATGGCTACACCTTC. Translated, it gives CAWSRDGYTF.